This T cell receptor beta chain was retrieved from a study of CD8+CD57+ T cells in acquired aplastic anemia listed by TCRdb under 2018. Some background on the complete study: On average, sorted CD4+ and CD8+ cells yielded 3.2 ug of extracted DNA, with a range of roughly 0.18 to 30 ug. Healthy donor samples averaged about 9.9 million reads for CD4+ and 11 million to 12 million for CD8+ cells. The research as a whole found: CD8+ Simpson's diversity did not differ significantly between patients and healthy controls (P=0.060). Some 31 CD8+ CDR3 sequences were shared between patients and controls but appeared highly expressed in patients and within their immunodominant clones.

Genomic DNA was used as template for profiling of TCR beta VDJ combinations and CDR3 sequences. An Illumina HiSeq 2000 was the platform used for TCR repertoire sequencing. The paper's processing steps were these. Repertoire assessment relied on Simpson's diversity index, CDR3 size and DJ length profiles, and TRBV/TRBJ rearrangement plots. The most abundant DNA sequence in the deep sequencing data was taken as the immunodominant clone. CDR3 amino acid sequences were checked for sharing between subjects and were compared against published repertoires and the VDJdb database. Using fastp trimming at Q25 and MiXCR clonotype assembly, TCRdb reanalyzed the public sequencing data and kept in-frame beta chains. Each CDR3 protein gets just one entry, which takes the most common genes and DNA from the rows behind it. The V and J calls, along with clone size, are taken from TCRdb and not from the paper's own processing. The sample table holds roughly 58,000 distinct CDR3 sequences, of which under 55% were seen once. The top ten clones comprise roughly 2.5% of the sample.

From the cysteine up to the phenylalanine, the CDR3 has a length of 15 residues. Just the 45-base CDR3 DNA is kept, in frame starting at base 1. Cut back by 5 bases and 0 bases, the V and J ends lie 14 bases apart. Via the germline V gene (reference sequence), CDR1 is SSHAT and CDR2 FNYEAQ. In the study, sorted CD4+ and CD8+ blood T cells from patients with severe aplastic anemia and from healthy subjects underwent deep sequencing of TCR repertoires. Ficoll-Paque density gradient centrifugation was used to isolate peripheral blood mononuclear cells. CD4+ and CD8+ T cells were sorted by FACS or magnetic beads before DNA extraction. In its sample, this clonotype was seen once. Its antigen is still unknown. Per-base qualities were not stored, and no clone one base away is much larger. Resting on one read, the evidence is weak.

This TCR derives from a human donor in good health, serving as a control. The material sequenced was sorted CD4+, CD8+, or CD8+CD57+ T cells (not recorded which) from PBMCs. The sequence links TRBV7-7 to TRBJ2-7; the D gene is perhaps TRBD2, from 6 matching bases. The CDR3 protein is CASSQLGTASYEQYF. The DNA sequence is given as TGTGCCAGCAGCCAACTGGGGACTGCCTCCTACGAGCAGTACTTC.